Listed below are T cell receptor beta chains from one sample, sequenced in a study of PD-1 blockade in classical Hodgkin lymphoma. Clones were read by immunoSEQ multiplex PCR, and TCRdb kept only the in-frame ones, dropping some. This sample carries roughly 16,000 clones, around 76% of them seen once, and the ten largest clones take around a quarter. Here the sequenced sample was peripheral blood mononuclear cells (PBMCs), taken before the second cycle of nivolumab. Source of these receptors: a human donor with classical Hodgkin lymphoma. Each CDR3 is given with its conserved first and last residue. The D gene is left open where the match is weak. The listing skips clone size in some rows; elsewhere it reads once, few, many or a size class.

>-|15|TRBD2|TRBJ2-2|TRBV4-2
CASSLRTSRPGELFF
TGTGCCAGCAGCCTACGGACTAGCCGGCCCGGGGAGCTGTTTTTT
>-|12|-|TRBJ2-7|TRBV2
CASRDISYEQYF
TGTGCCAGCCGGGACATCTCCTACGAGCAGTACTTC
>-|17|TRBD1|TRBJ2-6|TRBV4-3
CASSPRTGGDGANVLTF
TGCGCCAGCAGCCCTCGGACAGGGGGCGACGGGGCCAACGTCCTGACTTTC
>-|15|TRBD2|TRBJ2-2|TRBV7-8
CASRLAGGDTGELFF
TGTGCCAGCAGACTAGCGGGGGGTGACACCGGGGAGCTGTTTTTT
>-|14|-|TRBJ1-2|TRBV5-5
CASRNPVRAHGYTF
TGTGCCAGCAGGAACCCTGTGAGGGCCCATGGCTACACCTTC
>-|15|-|TRBJ1-2|TRBV11-2
CASSLQPGDDYGYTF
TGTGCCAGCAGCTTACAACCAGGGGACGACTATGGCTACACCTTC
>-|15|-|TRBJ1-6|TRBV19
CASSERRGDNSPLHF
TGTGCCAGTAGTGAGCGACGGGGGGATAATTCACCCCTCCACTTT
>few|14|TRBD1|TRBJ1-5|TRBV2
CATDPGQGNQPQHF
TGTGCCACCGACCCGGGACAGGGTAATCAGCCCCAGCATTTT
>few|15|TRBD2|TRBJ2-5|TRBV9
CASSGPGGNQETQYF
TGTGCCAGCAGCGGCCCCGGGGGGAACCAAGAGACCCAGTACTTC
>-|13|-|TRBJ1-2|TRBV6-5
CASSLNGRYGYTF
TGTGCCAGCAGCTTAAACGGACGCTATGGCTACACCTTC
>-|15|-|TRBJ2-5|TRBV27
CASSSVRGGRETQYF
TGTGCCAGCAGTTCCGTGAGGGGGGGCCGCGAGACCCAGTACTTC
>-|18|-|TRBJ2-5|TRBV21-1
CASSKGGGRNRIQETQYF
TGTGCCAGCAGCAAAGGAGGGGGGCGGAATAGGATACAAGAGACCCAGTACTTC
>-|12|-|TRBJ2-5|TRBV28
CASSLVLETQYF
TGTGCCAGCAGTTTGGTTTTGGAGACCCAGTACTTC
>-|14|-|TRBJ1-1|TRBV5-1
CASSFQGSGTEAFF
TGCGCCAGCAGCTTTCAGGGGTCGGGCACTGAAGCTTTCTTT
>-|14|-|TRBJ1-4|TRBV19
CASSAGYRGEKLFF
TGTGCCAGTAGTGCCGGCTATAGAGGCGAAAAACTGTTTTTT
>-|18|TRBD2|TRBJ2-1|TRBV7-2
CASSLATLLAVAYNEQFF
TGTGCCAGCAGCTTAGCGACCCTACTAGCGGTAGCCTACAATGAGCAGTTCTTC
>-|15|TRBD1|TRBJ1-2|TRBV15
CATSRDAGGEYGYTF
TGTGCCACCAGCAGAGATGCAGGGGGGGAGTATGGCTACACCTTC
>medium-sized|15|-|TRBJ1-3|TRBV7-6
CASSPTPGPGNTIYF
TGTGCCAGCAGCCCGACCCCGGGGCCTGGAAACACCATATATTTT
>-|13|TRBD1|TRBJ1-1|TRBV28
CASLTGGNTEAFF
TGTGCCAGCCTCACAGGGGGGAACACTGAAGCTTTCTTT
>-|13|-|TRBJ2-7|TRBV5-1
CASSFSPRYEQYF
TGCGCCAGCAGCTTCAGCCCTCGATACGAGCAGTACTTC
>-|16|-|TRBJ2-3|TRBV4-2
CASSQDRGRKRDTQYF
TGTGCCAGCAGCCAAGATCGCGGTCGAAAGAGGGATACGCAGTATTTT
>once|12|-|TRBJ1-1|TRBV6-5
CASSYSTGEAFF
TGTGCCAGCAGTTACTCGACCGGTGAAGCTTTCTTT
>-|15|-|TRBJ2-5|TRBV9
CASSARRSQQETQYF
TGTGCCAGCAGCGCCCGTAGGTCCCAACAAGAGACCCAGTACTTC
>-|16|TRBD1|TRBJ2-5|TRBV7-9
CASSWTLDRGGETQYF
TGTGCCAGCAGCTGGACCCTGGACAGGGGAGGGGAGACCCAGTACTTC
>-|15|TRBD2|TRBJ2-3|TRBV9
CASSVGGWGTDTQYF
TGTGCCAGCAGCGTGGGGGGGTGGGGCACAGATACGCAGTATTTT
>-|12|-|TRBJ1-5|TRBV28
CASSLGIQPQHF
TGTGCCAGCAGTTTGGGGATTCAGCCCCAGCATTTT
>-|17|-|TRBJ2-5|TRBV27
CASSLSSHSVGGETQYF
TGTGCCAGCAGTTTATCCTCTCACTCCGTCGGAGGAGAGACCCAGTACTTC
>-|13|-|TRBJ2-7|TRBV7-9
CASSLGAGYEQYF
TGTGCCAGCAGCTTAGGGGCAGGGTACGAGCAGTACTTC
>-|15|TRBD1|TRBJ2-2|TRBV28
CASRDPGQGIGELFF
TGTGCCAGCAGAGATCCGGGACAGGGAATCGGGGAGCTGTTTTTT
>-|17|-|TRBJ2-3|TRBV5-3
CARNLALDFSSTDTQYF
TGTGCCAGAAACTTGGCCTTGGACTTTTCTAGCACAGATACGCAGTATTTT
>-|13|TRBD1|TRBJ2-5|TRBV18
CASSPTGKETQYF
TGTGCCAGCTCACCGACAGGGAAGGAGACCCAGTACTTC
>-|11|-|TRBJ2-3|TRBV12-1
CASKRADTQYF
TGTGCCAGCAAAAGGGCAGATACGCAGTATTTT
>-|15|TRBD2|TRBJ2-1|TRBV4-2
CASSAASGGYNEQFF
TGTGCCAGCAGCGCTGCTAGCGGGGGTTACAATGAGCAGTTCTTC
>-|15|-|TRBJ1-5|TRBV5-6
CASSSWGLSNQPQHF
TGTGCCAGCAGCTCCTGGGGGCTTAGCAATCAGCCCCAGCATTTT
>few|14|TRBD1|TRBJ2-7|TRBV18
CASSPIEQGSEQYF
TGTGCCAGCTCACCCATAGAACAGGGGAGCGAGCAGTACTTC
>-|14|TRBD1|TRBJ2-2|TRBV6-5
CASRQGADTGELFF
TGTGCCAGCAGACAGGGGGCGGACACCGGGGAGCTGTTTTTT
>-|13|-|TRBJ1-1|TRBV18
CASSADQNTEAFF
TGTGCCAGCTCAGCCGACCAGAACACTGAAGCTTTCTTT
>once|15|-|TRBJ1-5|TRBV28
CASSRPGFSNQPQHF
TGTGCCAGCAGTCGGCCCGGGTTTAGCAATCAGCCCCAGCATTTT
>-|15|TRBD2|TRBJ2-1|TRBV7-2
CASSLGLAGGNEQFF
TGTGCCAGCAGCTTAGGACTAGCGGGGGGGAATGAGCAGTTCTTC
>-|14|-|TRBJ1-2|TRBV28
CASSFDLGQIGYTF
TGTGCCAGCAGTTTCGACCTTGGACAGATTGGCTACACCTTC
>-|11|-|TRBJ1-2|TRBV5-1
CASSLDRGLTF
TGCGCCAGCAGCTTGGATAGAGGGCTCACCTTC
>-|15|-|TRBJ1-4|TRBV30
CAWSGQDSFNEKLFF
TGTGCCTGGAGTGGACAAGACAGTTTTAATGAAAAACTGTTTTTT
>once|17|TRBD1|TRBJ2-7|TRBV18
CASSLTTGGNTFYEQYF
TGTGCCAGCTCACTAACTACAGGGGGCAACACCTTTTACGAGCAGTACTTC
>-|14|-|TRBJ1-4|TRBV7-7
CASSLERDFGKLFF
TGTGCCAGCAGCTTGGAAAGGGACTTTGGAAAACTGTTTTTT
>-|18|TRBD2|TRBJ2-3|TRBV7-3
CASSLGLGLAGVTDTQYF
TGTGCCAGCAGCTTAGGTCTGGGACTAGCGGGGGTCACAGATACGCAGTATTTT
>-|14|-|TRBJ2-7|TRBV7-2
CASSLAGGGYEQYF
TGTGCCAGCAGCTTAGCGGGGGGCGGCTACGAGCAGTACTTC
>-|13|-|TRBJ2-2|TRBV7-3
CATGRTVTGELFF
TGTGCCACGGGCAGGACGGTCACCGGGGAGCTGTTTTTT
>-|14|-|TRBJ1-2|TRBV6-1
CASSQSKHPEGYTF
TGTGCCAGCAGTCAATCGAAACACCCGGAGGGCTACACCTTC
>-|15|-|TRBJ2-1|TRBV28
CASRTSKPGPQKVFF
TGTGCCAGCAGAACCTCCAAACCGGGACCCCAGAAGGTCTTCTTC
>-|14|-|TRBJ1-2|TRBV7-9
CASMGFAANYGYTF
TGTGCCAGCATGGGGTTCGCGGCTAACTATGGCTACACCTTC
>-|16|TRBD1|TRBJ1-1|TRBV5-1
CASSPGTGRMNTEAFF
TGCGCCAGCAGCCCCGGGACAGGGAGGATGAACACTGAAGCTTTCTTT
>-|15|TRBD2|TRBJ2-7|TRBV7-3
CASSLGLAGSYEQYF
TGTGCCAGCAGCTTAGGGCTAGCGGGGTCCTACGAGCAGTACTTC
>-|14|-|TRBJ2-3|TRBV6-5
CASSYGLGTDTQYF
TGTGCCAGCAGTTACGGGCTGGGCACAGATACGCAGTATTTT
>once|16|-|TRBJ2-7|TRBV7-7
CASSFGGADSPYEQYF
TGTGCCAGCAGCTTTGGGGGCGCCGATAGTCCCTACGAGCAGTACTTC